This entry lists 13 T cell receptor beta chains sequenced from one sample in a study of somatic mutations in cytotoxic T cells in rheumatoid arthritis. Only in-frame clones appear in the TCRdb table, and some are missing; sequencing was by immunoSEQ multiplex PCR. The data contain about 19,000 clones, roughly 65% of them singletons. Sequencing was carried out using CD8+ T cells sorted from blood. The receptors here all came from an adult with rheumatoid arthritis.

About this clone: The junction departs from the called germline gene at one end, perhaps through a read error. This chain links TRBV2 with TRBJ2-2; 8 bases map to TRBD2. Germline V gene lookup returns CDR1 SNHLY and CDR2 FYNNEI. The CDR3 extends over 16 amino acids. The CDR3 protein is CASREEGLVNTGELFF. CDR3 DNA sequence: TGTGCCAGCAGGGAAGAGGGACTAGTGAACACCGGGGAGCTGTTTTTT. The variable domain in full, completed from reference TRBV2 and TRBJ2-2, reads EPEVTQTPSHQVTQMGQEVILRCVPISNHLYFYWYRQILGQKVEFLVSFYNNEISEKSEIFDDQFSVERPDGSNFTLKIRSTKLEDSAMYFCASREEGLVNTGELFFGEGSRLTVL.

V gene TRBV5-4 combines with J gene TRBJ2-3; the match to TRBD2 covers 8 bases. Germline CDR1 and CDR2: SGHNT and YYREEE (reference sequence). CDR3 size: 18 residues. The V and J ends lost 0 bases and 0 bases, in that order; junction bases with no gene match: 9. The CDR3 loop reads CASSLGVSGDLSTDTQYF. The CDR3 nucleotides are TGTGCCAGCAGCTTGGGGGTTAGCGGGGACCTTAGCACAGATACGCAGTATTTT. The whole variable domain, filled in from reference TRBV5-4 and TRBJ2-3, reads ETGVTQSPTHLIKTRGQQVTLRCSSQSGHNTVSWYQQALGQGPQFIFQYYREEENGRGNFPPRFSGLQFPNYSSELNVNALELDDSALYLCASSLGVSGDLSTDTQYFGPGTRLTVL.

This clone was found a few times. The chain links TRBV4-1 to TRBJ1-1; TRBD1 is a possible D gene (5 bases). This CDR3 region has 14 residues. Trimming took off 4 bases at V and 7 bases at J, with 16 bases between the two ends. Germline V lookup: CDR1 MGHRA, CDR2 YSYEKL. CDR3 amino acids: CASSLGTALGEAFF. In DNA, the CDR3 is TGCGCCAGCAGCCTCGGGACCGCTTTGGGTGAAGCTTTCTTT.

This CDR3 is CASSIGTEAFF. In nucleotides, the CDR3 is TGTGCCAGTAGTATCGGCACTGAAGCTTTCTTT. This chain links TRBV19 with TRBJ1-1; D gene unclear. The germline V and J ends were trimmed by 3 bases and 4 bases, with 3 bases remaining between them. The CDR3 is 11 residues long. Germline V gene sequence: CDR1 LNHDA, CDR2 SQIVND (reference sequence).

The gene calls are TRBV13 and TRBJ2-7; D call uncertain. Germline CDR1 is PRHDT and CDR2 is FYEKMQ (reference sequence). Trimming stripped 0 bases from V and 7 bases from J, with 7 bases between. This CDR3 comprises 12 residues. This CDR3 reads CASSLGLGEQYF. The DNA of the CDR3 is TGTGCCAGCAGCTTAGGCCTGGGGGAGCAGTACTTC.

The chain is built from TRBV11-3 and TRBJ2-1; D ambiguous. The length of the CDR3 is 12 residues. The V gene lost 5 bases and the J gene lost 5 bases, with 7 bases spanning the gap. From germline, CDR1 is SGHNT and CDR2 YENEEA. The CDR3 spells CASSLTHNEQFF. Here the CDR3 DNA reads TGTGCCAGCAGCCTAACACACAATGAGCAGTTCTTC.

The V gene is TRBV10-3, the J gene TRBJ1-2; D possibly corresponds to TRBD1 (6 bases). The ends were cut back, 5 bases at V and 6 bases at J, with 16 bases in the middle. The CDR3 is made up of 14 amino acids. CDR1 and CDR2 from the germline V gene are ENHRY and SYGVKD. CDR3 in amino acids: CAISRPQGLDGYTF. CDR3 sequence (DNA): TGTGCCATCAGTCGACCACAGGGTCTTGATGGCTACACCTTC.

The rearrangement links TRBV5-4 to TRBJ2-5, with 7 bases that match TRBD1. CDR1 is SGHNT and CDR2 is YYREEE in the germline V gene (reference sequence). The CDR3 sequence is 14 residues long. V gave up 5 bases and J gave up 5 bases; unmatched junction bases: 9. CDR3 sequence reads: CASRTSGGLETQYF. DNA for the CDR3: TGTGCCAGCAGAACCTCAGGGGGTTTGGAGACCCAGTACTTC.

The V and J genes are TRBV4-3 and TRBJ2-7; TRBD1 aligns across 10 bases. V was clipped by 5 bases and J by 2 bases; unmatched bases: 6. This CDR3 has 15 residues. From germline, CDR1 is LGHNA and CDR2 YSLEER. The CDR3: CASSYRDRGPYEQYF. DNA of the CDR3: TGCGCCAGCAGCTACCGGGACAGGGGACCCTACGAGCAGTACTTC.

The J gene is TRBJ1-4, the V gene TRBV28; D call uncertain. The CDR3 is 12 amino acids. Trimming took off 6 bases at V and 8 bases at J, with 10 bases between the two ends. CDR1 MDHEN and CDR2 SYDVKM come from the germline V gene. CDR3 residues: CASRLGPEKLFF. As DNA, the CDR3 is TGTGCCAGCAGGCTCGGACCGGAAAAACTGTTTTTT.

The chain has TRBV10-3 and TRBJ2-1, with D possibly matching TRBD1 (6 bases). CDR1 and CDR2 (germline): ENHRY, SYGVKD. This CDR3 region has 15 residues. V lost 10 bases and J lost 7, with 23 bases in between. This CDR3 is CATHPVTGPRNEQFF. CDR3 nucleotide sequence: TGTGCCACCCACCCCGTGACAGGCCCCCGGAATGAGCAGTTCTTC.

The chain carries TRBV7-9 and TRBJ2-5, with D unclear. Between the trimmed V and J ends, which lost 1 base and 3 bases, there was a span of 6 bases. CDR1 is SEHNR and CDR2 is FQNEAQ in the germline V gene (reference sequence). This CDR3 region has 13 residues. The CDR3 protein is CASSLGAEETQYF. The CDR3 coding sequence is TGTGCCAGCAGCTTAGGGGCAGAAGAGACCCAGTACTTC.

The CDR3 loop reads CASSEMENQETQYF. CDR3 DNA: TGTGCCAGCAGTGAGATGGAAAATCAAGAGACCCAGTACTTC. This chain uses TRBV25-1 with TRBJ2-5; D is unclear. Germline V gene data show CDR1 as MGHDK and CDR2 as SYGVNS. V was clipped by 3 bases and J by 2 bases, with 10 bases between them. The length of the CDR3 is 14 residues.